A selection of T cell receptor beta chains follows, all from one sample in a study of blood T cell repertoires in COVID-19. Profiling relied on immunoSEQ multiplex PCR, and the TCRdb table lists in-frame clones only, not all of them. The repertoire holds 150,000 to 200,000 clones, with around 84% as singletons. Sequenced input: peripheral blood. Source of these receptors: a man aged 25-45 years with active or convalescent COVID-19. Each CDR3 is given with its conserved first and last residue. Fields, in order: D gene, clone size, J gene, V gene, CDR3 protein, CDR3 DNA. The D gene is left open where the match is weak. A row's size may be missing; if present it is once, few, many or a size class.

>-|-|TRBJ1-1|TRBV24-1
CATSDTGKNTEAFF
TGTGCCACCAGTGATACCGGGAAGAACACTGAAGCTTTCTTT
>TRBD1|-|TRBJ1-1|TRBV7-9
CASSLGRTGGPGRFEAFF
TGTGCCAGCAGCTTAGGAAGGACAGGGGGACCCGGCCGGTTTGAAGCTTTCTTT
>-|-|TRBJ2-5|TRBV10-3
CAISEGGGAGETQYF
TGTGCCATCAGTGAAGGTGGGGGGGCCGGGGAGACCCAGTACTTC
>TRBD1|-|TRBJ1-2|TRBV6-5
CASSLDRVAGYTF
TGTGCCAGCAGCCTTGACAGGGTGGCTGGCTACACCTTC
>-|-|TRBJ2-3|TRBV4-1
CASSQDLVEGGTDTQYF
TGCGCCAGCAGCCAAGATCTGGTAGAGGGGGGCACAGATACGCAGTATTTT
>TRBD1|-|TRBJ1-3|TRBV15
CATRTGAAGNTIYF
TGTGCCACCCGGACAGGGGCCGCTGGAAACACCATATATTTT
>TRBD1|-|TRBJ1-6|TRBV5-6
CASRRTGGHSPLHF
TGTGCCAGCAGGCGGACAGGGGGGCATTCACCCCTCCACTTT
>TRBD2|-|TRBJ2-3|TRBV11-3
CASSLLPTSGRSTDTQYF
TGTGCCAGCAGCTTACTCCCCACAAGCGGGAGAAGCACAGATACGCAGTATTTT
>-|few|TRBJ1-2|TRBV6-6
CASSRTAVGYTF
TGTGCCAGCAGTAGAACAGCAGTTGGCTACACCTTC
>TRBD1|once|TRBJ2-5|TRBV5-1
CASSLDQGATTQYF
TGCGCCAGCAGCTTGGATCAGGGGGCAACGACCCAGTACTTC
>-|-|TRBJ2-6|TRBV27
CASSLLGASSSGANVLTF
TGTGCCAGCAGTTTATTGGGCGCCAGTAGCTCTGGGGCCAACGTCCTGACTTTC
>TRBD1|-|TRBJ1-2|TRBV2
CASSPGTGGNYGYTF
TGTGCCAGCAGCCCCGGGACAGGGGGTAACTATGGCTACACCTTC
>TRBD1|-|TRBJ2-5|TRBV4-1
CASSRPGGETQYF
TGCGCCAGCAGCCGACCAGGGGGAGAGACCCAGTACTTC
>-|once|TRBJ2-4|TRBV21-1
CASTGGARAKNIQYF
TGTGCCAGCACGGGCGGGGCACGAGCCAAAAACATTCAGTACTTC
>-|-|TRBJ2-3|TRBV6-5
CASTRQGTDTQYF
TGTGCCAGCACCCGCCAGGGTACAGATACGCAGTATTTT
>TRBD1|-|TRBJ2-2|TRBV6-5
CASHRGSNTGELFF
TGTGCCAGTCACAGGGGCTCGAACACCGGGGAGCTGTTTTTT
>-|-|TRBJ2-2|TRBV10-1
CASSHQGYTGELFF
TGCGCCAGCAGTCATCAGGGTTACACCGGGGAGCTGTTTTTT
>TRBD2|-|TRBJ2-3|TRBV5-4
CASSLRAGTDTQYF
TGTGCCAGCAGCTTGCGAGCGGGGACAGATACGCAGTATTTT
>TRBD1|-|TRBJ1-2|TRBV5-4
CASSLEGAGTSGYTF
TGTGCCAGCAGCTTGGAGGGGGCAGGCACCTCTGGCTACACCTTC
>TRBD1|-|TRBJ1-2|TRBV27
CASSLSAGGPYGYTF
TGTGCCAGCAGTTTATCGGCAGGGGGCCCCTATGGCTACACCTTC
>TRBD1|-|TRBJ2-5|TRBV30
CAWSAHRGQETQYF
TGTGCCTGGAGTGCCCACAGGGGTCAAGAGACCCAGTACTTC
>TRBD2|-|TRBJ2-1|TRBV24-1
CATGASGGGEQFF
TGTGCCACCGGAGCTAGCGGGGGCGGTGAGCAGTTCTTC
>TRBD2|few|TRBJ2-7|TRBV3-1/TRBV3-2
CASSHHYPGLAALTTSSYEQYF
TGTGCCAGCAGCCATCACTACCCAGGACTAGCGGCCCTCACAACAAGCTCCTACGAGCAGTACTTC
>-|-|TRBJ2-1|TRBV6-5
CASSLISGEQFF
TGTGCCAGCAGTTTAATTTCGGGTGAGCAGTTCTTC
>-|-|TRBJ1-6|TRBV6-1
CASSDLRLSSYNSPLHF
TGTGCCAGCAGTGACCTCAGGTTGAGCTCCTATAATTCACCCCTCCACTTT
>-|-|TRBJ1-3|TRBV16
CASSQEPAGNTIYF
TGTGCCAGCAGCCAAGAGCCCGCCGGAAACACCATATATTTT
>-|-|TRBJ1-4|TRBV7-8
CASSLAENNEKLFF
TGTGCCAGCAGCTTAGCGGAGAATAATGAAAAACTGTTTTTT
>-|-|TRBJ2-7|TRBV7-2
CASSLDYSYEQYF
TGTGCCAGCAGCTTAGACTACTCCTACGAGCAGTACTTC
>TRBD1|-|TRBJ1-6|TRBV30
CAWSTLGQDNSPLHF
TGTGCCTGGAGTACCTTGGGACAGGATAATTCACCCCTCCACTTT
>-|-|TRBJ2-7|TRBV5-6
CASSLVPVSRGWSEQYF
TGTGCCAGCAGCTTGGTACCGGTGTCTAGGGGATGGAGCGAGCAGTACTTC
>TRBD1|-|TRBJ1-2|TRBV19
CASSTNPTGTGKGGYTF
TGTGCCAGTAGTACGAACCCGACCGGGACAGGAAAAGGTGGCTACACCTTC
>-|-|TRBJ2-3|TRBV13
CASSLAGIPFRSSDTQYF
TGTGCCAGCAGCTTAGCAGGGATCCCCTTTCGATCTTCAGATACGCAGTATTTT
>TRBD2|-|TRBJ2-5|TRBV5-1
CASSRLAGGETQYF
TGCGCCAGCTCGCGACTAGCGGGAGGTGAGACCCAGTACTTC
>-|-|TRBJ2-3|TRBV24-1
CATSVGDWMLDTQYF
TGTGCCACCAGTGTGGGGGACTGGATGTTGGATACGCAGTATTTT
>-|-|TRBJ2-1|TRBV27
CASAQQGNEQFF
TGTGCCAGCGCCCAACAGGGCAATGAGCAGTTCTTC
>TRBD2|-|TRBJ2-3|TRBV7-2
CASSSVAGGTDTQYF
TGTGCCAGCAGCTCCGTAGCGGGTGGCACAGATACGCAGTATTTT
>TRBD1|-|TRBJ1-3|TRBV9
CASSVQGASGNTIYF
TGTGCCAGCAGCGTACAGGGGGCCTCTGGAAACACCATATATTTT